This TCR beta chain came from a study of PD-L1 blockade in urothelial cancer. The overall study: Prior regimens of chemotherapy numbered 0 to 3 per patient. Blood gave a median about 140,000 T cells.

For each patient, 1 to 8 samples were obtained, pretreatment and on-treatment. V shed 5 bases and J shed 1 base, with 6 bases lying between them. This CDR3 has 14 amino acids. Looked up from germline, CDR1 is LNHDA and CDR2 is SQIVND (reference sequence). Repertoires were generated with immunoSEQ multiplex PCR, while TCRdb's copy carries only in-frame clones and drops some. The sample lists about 88,000 clones; more than 90% were seen once. The sample was PBMCs, taken around atezolizumab (anti-PD-L1) treatment. This receptor was taken from a man in his 60s with urothelial cancer. The V call is TRBV19, the J call TRBJ2-6, with D possibly being TRBD1 (5 bases). CDR3 residues: CASSPGSGANVLTF. DNA of the CDR3: TGTGCCAGTAGTCCAGGGTCTGGGGCCAACGTCCTGACTTTC. Drawing the rest from reference TRBV19 and TRBJ2-6, the complete variable domain is DGGITQSPKYLFRKEGQNVTLSCEQNLNHDAMYWYRQDPGQGLRLIYYSQIVNDFQKGDIAEGYSVSREKKESFPLTVTSAQKNPTAFYLCASSPGSGANVLTFGAGSRLTVL.